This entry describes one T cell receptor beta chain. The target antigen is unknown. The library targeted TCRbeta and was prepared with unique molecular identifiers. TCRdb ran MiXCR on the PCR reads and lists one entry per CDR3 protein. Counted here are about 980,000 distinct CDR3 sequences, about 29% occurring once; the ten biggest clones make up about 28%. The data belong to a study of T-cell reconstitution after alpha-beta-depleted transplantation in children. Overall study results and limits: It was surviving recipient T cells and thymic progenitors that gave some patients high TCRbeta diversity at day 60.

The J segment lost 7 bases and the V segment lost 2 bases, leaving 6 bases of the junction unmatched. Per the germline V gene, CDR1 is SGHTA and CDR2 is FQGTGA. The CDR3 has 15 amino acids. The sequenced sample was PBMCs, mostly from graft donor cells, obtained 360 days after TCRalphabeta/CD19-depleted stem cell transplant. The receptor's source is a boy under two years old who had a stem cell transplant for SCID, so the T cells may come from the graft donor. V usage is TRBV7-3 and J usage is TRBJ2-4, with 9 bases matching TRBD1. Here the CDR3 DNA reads TGTGCCAGCAGCTTAGCCTCCGGGACAGGGAACATTCAGTACTTC. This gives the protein CASSLASGTGNIQYF.